The 24 T cell receptor beta chains presented below share a single source sample, sequenced in a study of blood T cell repertoires in COVID-19. Generated by immunoSEQ multiplex PCR, the TCRdb table keeps only in-frame clones and is missing some. The table lists 150,000 to 200,000 clones, approximately 88% of them singletons. The source material was PBMCs or T cells enriched from blood (not recorded which). These TCRs come from a woman aged 18 to 35 who had recovered from COVID-19.

The rearrangement joins TRBV30 to TRBJ1-2; D is perhaps TRBD1 (5 bases). Germline CDR1 GTSNPN, CDR2 SVGIG (reference sequence). This CDR3 is built from 12 residues. Trimming pared 1 base from V and 2 bases from J, leaving 5 bases between. CDR3 nucleotide sequence: TGTGCCTGGAGTGGACAGAACTATGGCTACACCTTC. Amino acids: CAWSGQNYGYTF.

The genes are TRBV3-1 (or the pseudogene TRBV3-2) and TRBJ2-1, with 7 bases matching TRBD1. With V trimmed by 4 bases and J by 4 bases, 1 base remained unmatched. CDR1 and CDR2 (germline): LGHDT, YNNKEL (reference sequence). The CDR3 loop spans 13 amino acids. The CDR3, as DNA: TGTGCCAGCAGCCCGACAGGGTACAATGAGCAGTTCTTC. It codes for CASSPTGYNEQFF.

The chain couples TRBV5-1 to TRBJ1-2; a weak D match, TRBD1 (6 bases). V shed 0 bases and J shed 8 bases, with 14 bases lying between them. The germline CDR1 and CDR2 sequences are SGHRS and YFSETQ. The CDR3 extends over 14 amino acids. CDR3 DNA: TGCGCCAGCAGCTTGGACGTGGGGGCAGGCGGCTACACCTTC. Its translation is CASSLDVGAGGYTF.

The chain joins TRBV7-2 to TRBJ2-7, with a possible D match to TRBD2 (7 bases). CDR1 SGHTA and CDR2 FQGNSA come from the germline V gene. Trimming stripped 6 bases from V and 3 bases from J, with 27 bases between. CDR3 length: 18 residues. The CDR3 bases are TGTGCCAGCAGTCTCCGTATAATAGGTTCAGGGGAGGGCTACGAGCAGTACTTC. Amino acid sequence: CASSLRIIGSGEGYEQYF.

The chain has TRBV4-1 and TRBJ2-7, with 10 positions matching TRBD2. CDR1 is MGHRA, CDR2 YSYEKL, per germline. The CDR3 extends over 16 amino acids. The V segment lost 3 bases and the J segment 2 bases; nucleotides outside the gene matches: 7. For the CDR3, the DNA is TGCGCCAGCAGCCAGCCCTGGACTAGCGGCACCTACGAGCAGTACTTC. Translation gives CASSQPWTSGTYEQYF.

The chain carries TRBV5-4 and TRBJ2-7, with D tentatively TRBD2 (6 bases). Germline V CDR1 and CDR2: SGHNT, YYREEE (reference sequence). V dropped 0 bases and J dropped 7 bases, with 23 bases sitting between them. The length of the CDR3 is 17 residues. CDR3 nucleotides: TGTGCCAGCAGCTTGGGTGGGACTCTCCTAGTGGAGGGAGAGCAGTACTTC. Protein sequence: CASSLGGTLLVEGEQYF. The full variable domain, with the rest looked up from reference TRBV5-4 and TRBJ2-7, is ETGVTQSPTHLIKTRGQQVTLRCSSQSGHNTVSWYQQALGQGPQFIFQYYREEENGRGNFPPRFSGLQFPNYSSELNVNALELDDSALYLCASSLGGTLLVEGEQYFGPGTRLTVT.

J is TRBJ2-5 and V is TRBV11-2; TRBD2 might be the D (5 bases). The V end lost 1 base, the J end lost 2 bases, and 8 bases lay between the germline ends. In germline, CDR1 is SGHAT, CDR2 FQNNGV. The CDR3 is 14 residues long. In DNA, the CDR3 is TGTGCCAGCAGCTTAGTTAGCGCACAAGAGACCCAGTACTTC. This codes for CASSLVSAQETQYF.

The V gene is TRBV7-6, the J gene TRBJ1-1, with TRBD1 matching over 7 bases. This CDR3 is built from 13 residues. Germline V lookup: CDR1 SGHVS, CDR2 FNYEAQ. J gave up 11 bases and V 2 bases, and 8 bases lay outside the gene matches. The CDR3 sequence: CASSLMQDRLAFF. The CDR3 nucleotides are TGTGCCAGCAGCTTAATGCAGGACAGGCTCGCTTTCTTT.

This clone was seen only a few times. V gene TRBV19 combines with J gene TRBJ1-5, with 7 bases that match TRBD1. CDR1 and CDR2 from the germline V gene are LNHDA and SQIVND (reference sequence). V shed 0 bases and J 4 bases; nucleotides not matched to a gene: 12. The CDR3 covers 18 residues. DNA for the CDR3: TGTGCCAGTAGTATAGATGCGACAGGGATGGGCAATAATCAGCCCCAGCATTTT. Amino acids: CASSIDATGMGNNQPQHF.

The chain joins TRBV9 to TRBJ1-3, with D maybe TRBD1 (6 bases). Germline V lookup: CDR1 SGDLS, CDR2 YYNGEE. V dropped 3 bases and J dropped 4 bases, with 17 bases sitting between them. The CDR3 has 16 amino acids. The CDR3 is CASSGPETGLGNTIYF. CDR3 nucleotides: TGTGCCAGCAGCGGGCCGGAGACAGGCCTAGGAAACACCATATATTTT.

V usage is TRBV13 and J usage is TRBJ2-1; no firm D call. The germline gives CDR1 PRHDT, CDR2 FYEKMQ (reference sequence). V was trimmed by 1 base and J by 10 bases, leaving 8 bases between them. CDR3 length: 12 residues. This chain's CDR3 is CASSLVLREQFF. CDR3 DNA: TGTGCCAGCAGCTTAGTACTCCGGGAGCAGTTCTTC. Variable domain in full (rest from reference TRBV13 and TRBJ2-1): AAGVIQSPRHLIKEKRETATLKCYPIPRHDTVYWYQQGPGQDPQFLISFYEKMQSDKGSIPDRFSAQQFSDYHSELNMSSLELGDSALYFCASSLVLREQFFGPGTRLTVL.

The chain employs TRBV12-5 and TRBJ1-2; 9 nucleotides line up with TRBD1. The CDR3 is 16 residues long. Germline V gene lookup returns CDR1 LGHNT and CDR2 FRNRAP. V was pared by 6 bases and J by 6 bases, with 14 bases of the junction left unmatched. The CDR3 nucleotides are TGTGCTAGTGGCGATAATGACCGGGACAGGGTACATGGCTACACCTTC. It translates to CASGDNDRDRVHGYTF.

This chain uses TRBV28 with TRBJ2-7, with 7 bases identical to TRBD1. Germline assignment: CDR1 MDHEN and CDR2 SYDVKM. The CDR3 is 15 residues long. The V gene end was trimmed by 5 bases and the J gene end by 0 bases; junction bases not matched to a gene: 7. The CDR3 region has the DNA TGTGCCAGCAGTCCCCACAGGGGCGGCTCCTACGAGCAGTACTTC. Encoded protein: CASSPHRGGSYEQYF.

The sample holds one count of this clone. This sequence joins TRBV7-6 and TRBJ1-3; 7 nucleotides match TRBD1. Germline loops: CDR1 SGHVS, CDR2 FNYEAQ. The CDR3 runs to 16 residues. V was clipped by 5 bases and J by 3 bases; unmatched bases: 10. CDR3 in DNA: TGTGCCAGCAGCACGCAAACAGGGGTTTATGGAAACACCATATATTTT. Translated: CASSTQTGVYGNTIYF.

V is TRBV7-2 and J is TRBJ1-1; D gene uncertain. V shed 2 bases and J shed 0 bases, with 10 bases lying between them. Germline CDR1 is SGHTA and CDR2 is FQGNSA. The CDR3 runs to 15 residues. CDR3 protein: CASSLTQEMNTEAFF. The CDR3 bases are TGTGCCAGCAGCTTAACTCAGGAAATGAACACTGAAGCTTTCTTT.

The gene calls are TRBV5-1 and TRBJ2-1; tentatively, D is TRBD2 (6 bases). The ends were cut back, 3 bases at V and 7 bases at J, with 11 bases in the middle. CDR1 and CDR2 (germline): SGHRS, YFSETQ. This CDR3 is built from 13 residues. The CDR3 DNA follows: TGCGCCAGCAGCTCGGGACTCCAAAATGAGCAGTTCTTC. It specifies CASSSGLQNEQFF.

The V call is TRBV19, the J call TRBJ2-5; 7 nucleotides agree with TRBD2. The CDR3 has 15 residues. V lost 6 bases to trimming and J lost 9 bases; unmatched junction nucleotides: 16. Germline CDR1 LNHDA, CDR2 SQIVND (reference sequence). The CDR3 region has the DNA TGTGCCAGTAGCCGAACCGGGACTAACTTATTGTCCCAGTACTTC. It yields the protein CASSRTGTNLLSQYF.

The gene calls are TRBV5-1 and TRBJ2-3; 9 bases map to TRBD1. This CDR3 is built from 16 residues. V lost 0 bases, J lost 2 bases, and 4 bases stayed unmatched. Germline V CDR1 and CDR2: SGHRS, YFSETQ. CDR3 sequence: CASSLVGQGYTDTQYF. For the CDR3, the DNA is TGCGCCAGCAGCTTGGTGGGACAGGGATACACAGATACGCAGTATTTT.

J is TRBJ2-3 and V is TRBV5-8; TRBD1 is a possible D gene (6 bases). The V gene lost 6 bases and the J gene lost 3 bases, with 11 bases spanning the gap. This CDR3 is built from 13 residues. The germline CDR1 and CDR2 sequences are SGHTS and YDEGEE. DNA for the CDR3: TGTGCCAGCATCTATACAGGGACAGATACGCAGTATTTT. Amino acids: CASIYTGTDTQYF.

This chain connects TRBV7-9 to TRBJ2-6, with D unclear. CDR3 size: 15 residues. Germline loops: CDR1 SEHNR, CDR2 FQNEAQ (reference sequence). V lost 5 bases and J 1 base, leaving 9 bases between the germline ends. CDR3 coding DNA: TGTGCCAGCAGCACAAAACGTTCTGGGGCCAACGTCCTGACTTTC. Its protein is CASSTKRSGANVLTF. The full variable domain, in which reference TRBV7-9 and TRBJ2-6 provide the parts outside the CDR3, is DTGVSQNPRHKITKRGQNVTFRCDPISEHNRLYWYRQTLGQGPEFLTYFQNEAQLEKSRLLSDRFSAERPKGSFSTLEIQRTEQGDSAMYLCASSTKRSGANVLTFGAGSRLTVL.

This clone was seen a few times. J is TRBJ1-1 and V is TRBV4-1; the D gene is possibly TRBD1 (5 bases). The CDR3 totals 15 residues. Germline-derived CDR1 and CDR2 are MGHRA and YSYEKL. V lost 0 bases, J lost 2 bases, and 10 bases lay in between. This CDR3 reads CASSQDGGVNTEAFF. CDR3 nucleotide sequence: TGCGCCAGCAGCCAAGACGGAGGGGTAAACACTGAAGCTTTCTTT.

The V and J genes are TRBV27 and TRBJ2-2; D is uncertain. Germline lookup yields CDR1 MNHEY and CDR2 SMNVEV (reference sequence). This CDR3 spans 13 amino acids. Trimming removed 3 bases from V and 7 bases from J, with 9 bases in between. The CDR3 protein is CASSFRVGGELFF. CDR3 nucleotide sequence: TGTGCCAGCAGTTTTCGTGTCGGCGGGGAGCTGTTTTTT.

The chain links TRBV28 to TRBJ2-7, with D tentatively TRBD2 (6 bases). The CDR3 is made up of 13 amino acids. The V gene's germline CDR1 is MDHEN and CDR2 SYDVKM. The V end lost 8 bases, the J end lost 5 bases, and 16 bases lay between the germline ends. The CDR3 is CASQPRGADEQYF. Here the CDR3 DNA reads TGTGCCAGCCAACCCCGCGGGGCCGACGAGCAGTACTTC.

The gene calls are TRBV7-2 and TRBJ1-2; 10 bases match TRBD1. The CDR3 length is 16 residues. The germline CDR1 and CDR2 sequences are SGHTA and FQGNSA. J gave up 8 bases and V 1 base, and 10 bases lay outside the gene matches. The CDR3 here is CASSLVGTGDMRGYTF. The CDR3 DNA follows: TGTGCCAGCAGCTTAGTCGGGACAGGGGATATGAGGGGCTACACCTTC. The whole variable domain, filled in from reference TRBV7-2 and TRBJ1-2, reads GAGVSQSPSNKVTEKGKDVELRCDPISGHTALYWYRQSLGQGLEFLIYFQGNSAPDKSGLPSDRFSAERTGGSVSTLTIQRTQQEDSAVYLCASSLVGTGDMRGYTFGSGTRLTVV.